This TCR beta chain was obtained from a study of blood T cell repertoires in COVID-19. Study-level information: Researchers got acute and convalescent COVID-19 samples from the United States, Italy and Spain. From T cells, B-cell-depleted T cells, or PBMCs came the material, which was cDNA or gDNA.

The V and J ends lost 2 bases and 5 bases respectively, with 11 bases between them. The CDR3 contains 14 residues. The germline V gene has CDR1 MDHEN and CDR2 SYDVKM. In the original workflow: Reference gene primer amplification yielded estimated nucleated cell counts. Profiling relied on immunoSEQ multiplex PCR, and the TCRdb table lists in-frame clones only, not all of them. V, J and clone size were drawn from that table, and D and trimming were deduced from the DNA. The data hold fewer than 120,000 clones, with around 79% observed a single time. This receptor was identified in an elderly woman with active or convalescent COVID-19. This chain joins TRBV28 and TRBJ2-3; D perhaps matches TRBD2 (5 bases). The sequencing input was peripheral blood. This CDR3 is CASSLTGVVDTQYF. The CDR3 DNA is TGTGCCAGCAGTTTAACCGGGGTCGTAGATACGCAGTATTTT.